The 31 T cell receptor beta chains reported below all come from one sample, sequenced in a study of CXCR3-negative and CXCR3-positive naive CD8 T cells. Study observations and caveats: The study found more hydrophobic TRB CDR3s in CXCR3-positive naive cells than in CXCR3-negative naive cells.

Which antigens these TCRs recognize remains unknown. 5' RACE with UMI labels generated the TRB cDNA libraries. TCRdb reprocessed the 5' RACE reads and reports one entry per CDR3 protein, with no DNA. The sample includes 85,000 to 90,000 distinct CDR3 sequences. The sample taken for sequencing was naive CXCR3+ CD8+ T cells from blood. Stated subset: CD45RO-CCR7+CD27+CD95- naive CD8+ T cells expressing CXCR3 (TNR3+). The origin of the receptors is a human donor in good health. Some clones in this sample may be carry-over from other donors' samples.

The chain's CDR3 is CASSLETASGANVLTF. This rearrangement joins TRBV28 to TRBJ2-6; TCRdb's D call of TRBD1 is untestable without DNA. The CDR3 runs 16 residues. The germline CDR1 and CDR2 sequences are MDHEN and SYDVKM.

The chain has TRBV12-3 or TRBV12-4 and TRBJ2-1; TCRdb indicates TRBD2, and absent DNA this call remains unverified. This CDR3 comprises 16 residues. The CDR3 protein is CASSAGGGLSGGEQFF.

This chain joins TRBV28 and TRBJ1-2. In germline, CDR1 is MDHEN, CDR2 SYDVKM. The CDR3 runs to 14 residues. The CDR3 reads CASSFRASIYGYTF.

The CDR3 sequence: CATSRTGSYNSPLHF. This chain connects TRBV15 to TRBJ1-6; TCRdb names TRBD1, which stays unverified in the absence of DNA. The CDR3 extends over 15 amino acids. Germline V gives CDR1 LNHNV, CDR2 YYDKDF (reference sequence).

This chain uses TRBV6-1 with TRBJ2-1; TCRdb gives TRBD1 as the D gene, but with no DNA this cannot be confirmed. CDR1 MNHNS and CDR2 SASEGT come from the germline V gene. The CDR3 consists of 16 residues. This CDR3 is CASSEWGPEGYNEQFF.

This chain uses TRBV3-1 with TRBJ2-2. The germline V gene has CDR1 LGHDT and CDR2 YNNKEL (reference sequence). The CDR3 runs 13 residues. The CDR3 sequence: CASSQVNTGELFF.

V is TRBV21-1 and J is TRBJ2-1; TCRdb names TRBD2, which stays unverified in the absence of DNA. TRBV21-1 counts as a pseudogene. The CDR3 consists of 16 residues. The CDR3 here is CASSKSPSGPVREQFF.

The chain employs TRBV19 and TRBJ1-5; TCRdb calls TRBD1, which cannot be checked without DNA. This CDR3 contains 15 residues. In germline, CDR1 is LNHDA, CDR2 SQIVND (reference sequence). CDR3 amino acids: CASSMRPAGWQPQHF.

This sequence joins TRBV18 and TRBJ2-3. The CDR3 covers 14 residues. Germline V lookup: CDR1 KGHSH, CDR2 LQKENI. Here the CDR3 reads CASSPRGAEDTQYF.

The gene calls are TRBV20-1 and TRBJ2-3; TCRdb's assignment of TRBD2 cannot be checked, as there is no DNA. Germline lookup yields CDR1 DFQATT and CDR2 SNEGSKA (reference sequence). The CDR3 is 15 residues long. CDR3 sequence reads: CSAIPTTVITDTQYF.

The J gene is TRBJ1-1, the V gene TRBV19; TCRdb reports TRBD1, a call that lacks DNA to check it against. CDR1 and CDR2 (germline): LNHDA, SQIVND (reference sequence). The CDR3 consists of 15 residues. The CDR3 spells CASSIPGQLNTEAFF.

This rearrangement joins TRBV28 to TRBJ1-2; checking the TCRdb D call of TRBD1 is not possible without DNA. The CDR3 extends over 14 amino acids. Germline values: CDR1 MDHEN, CDR2 SYDVKM. The CDR3 here is CASSSTRGYYGYTF.

This chain links TRBV4-3 with TRBJ2-1; absent DNA, TCRdb's TRBD2 call cannot be checked. Germline-derived CDR1 and CDR2 are LGHNA and YSLEER. This CDR3 is built from 15 residues. CDR3 amino acids: CASSQDPGGPNEQFF.

The chain combines TRBV25-1 with TRBJ1-2; the TCRdb call, TRBD1, lacks DNA for checking. CDR3 length equals 16 residues. Germline assignment: CDR1 MGHDK and CDR2 SYGVNS. CDR3 protein: CASSEYFPGEHYGYTF.

V and J are TRBV23-1 and TRBJ2-2. TRBV23-1 has ORF status, its function being uncertain. The CDR3 has 17 amino acids. CDR3: CASSLTGGSGNTGELFF.

The chain is built from TRBV28 and TRBJ2-5. The CDR3 spans 14 residues. Germline V CDR1 and CDR2: MDHEN, SYDVKM. CDR3 loop: CASTKGPSEGAQYF.

This chain joins TRBV30 and TRBJ2-7. CDR1 is GTSNPN and CDR2 is SVGIG in the germline V gene (reference sequence). This CDR3 has 11 residues. This CDR3 reads CAWRRFYEQYF.

The CDR3 sequence: CASSSDREVFYGYTF. The chain combines TRBV5-6 with TRBJ1-2; TCRdb designates TRBD1, a call that cannot be tested without DNA. CDR3 size: 15 residues. Germline V gives CDR1 SGHDT, CDR2 YYEEEE.

J is TRBJ1-1 and V is TRBV29-1. This CDR3 has 12 amino acids. In germline, CDR1 is SQVTM, CDR2 ANQGSEA. The CDR3 sequence: CSVVDLNTEAFF.

V is TRBV28 and J is TRBJ1-5; there is no DNA to check the TCRdb D call of TRBD1. CDR3 length equals 12 residues. Germline V lookup: CDR1 MDHEN, CDR2 SYDVKM. This chain's CDR3 is CASSFRGQPQHF.

J is TRBJ2-7 and V is TRBV29-1. The CDR3 extends over 11 amino acids. From germline, CDR1 is SQVTM and CDR2 ANQGSEA. The CDR3 is CSVENNYEQYF.

The chain has TRBV9 and TRBJ2-2. The CDR3 has 14 amino acids. Germline CDR1 SGDLS, CDR2 YYNGEE. The CDR3 loop reads CASSARTDTGELFF.

The rearrangement joins TRBV4-3 to TRBJ1-2; TCRdb's D gene call, TRBD1, goes unchecked for lack of DNA. From germline, CDR1 is LGHNA and CDR2 YSLEER. The CDR3 contains 12 residues. CDR3 protein: CASSHGASGYTF.

This chain joins TRBV27 and TRBJ2-1; the D call from TCRdb, TRBD2, cannot be confirmed without DNA. The CDR3 runs 13 residues. Germline V lookup: CDR1 MNHEY, CDR2 SMNVEV (reference sequence). CDR3: CASCSGGRNEQFF.

The gene calls are TRBV28 and TRBJ1-5; TCRdb's D call, TRBD1, is unchecked because there is no DNA. CDR3 length: 14 residues. Germline V gives CDR1 MDHEN, CDR2 SYDVKM. The CDR3: CASSFVTGPQPQHF.

This chain connects TRBV5-1 to TRBJ2-7; the D call from TCRdb, TRBD1, cannot be confirmed without DNA. CDR1 SGHRS and CDR2 YFSETQ come from the germline V gene. The CDR3 totals 14 residues. The CDR3: CASSAGQGEDEQYF.

The chain employs TRBV13 and TRBJ2-2; the TCRdb D gene call, TRBD1, has no DNA to confirm it. CDR3 length: 16 residues. The germline gives CDR1 PRHDT, CDR2 FYEKMQ (reference sequence). CDR3 amino acids: CASSFDPWANRGELFF.

The chain is built from TRBV6-2 or TRBV6-3 and TRBJ2-2. The V gene's germline CDR1 is MNHEY and CDR2 SVGEGT. CDR3 length: 12 residues. CDR3 loop: CASSLLPGELFF.

This chain connects TRBV25-1 to TRBJ1-2; TCRdb's assignment of TRBD1 cannot be checked, as there is no DNA. This CDR3 comprises 16 residues. CDR1 and CDR2 (germline): MGHDK, SYGVNS. Here the CDR3 reads CASSEFPGESLYGYTF.

This chain uses TRBV6-6 with TRBJ2-5. Germline V lookup: CDR1 MNHNY, CDR2 SVGAGI (reference sequence). The CDR3 is made up of 13 amino acids. The CDR3 here is CASMLFGEETQYF.

The chain employs TRBV9 and TRBJ1-4; with no DNA, the TCRdb D assignment of TRBD1 cannot be verified. This CDR3 has 15 amino acids. From germline, CDR1 is SGDLS and CDR2 YYNGEE. CDR3 loop: CASSVGDATNEKLFF.